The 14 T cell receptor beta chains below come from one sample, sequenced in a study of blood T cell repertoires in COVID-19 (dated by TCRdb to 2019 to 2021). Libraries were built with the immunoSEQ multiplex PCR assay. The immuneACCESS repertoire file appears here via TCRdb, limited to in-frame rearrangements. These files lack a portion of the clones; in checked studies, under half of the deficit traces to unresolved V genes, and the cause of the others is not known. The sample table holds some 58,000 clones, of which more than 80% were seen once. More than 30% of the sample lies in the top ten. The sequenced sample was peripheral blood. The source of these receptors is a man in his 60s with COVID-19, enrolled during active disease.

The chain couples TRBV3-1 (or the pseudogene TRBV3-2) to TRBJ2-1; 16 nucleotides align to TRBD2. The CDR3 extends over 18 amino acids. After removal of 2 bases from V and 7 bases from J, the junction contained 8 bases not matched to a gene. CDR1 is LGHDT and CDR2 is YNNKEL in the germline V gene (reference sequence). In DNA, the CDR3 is TGTGCCAGCAGCCAATCCGGGACTAGCGGGAGGGCCAGGAATGAGCAGTTCTTC. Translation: CASSQSGTSGRARNEQFF.

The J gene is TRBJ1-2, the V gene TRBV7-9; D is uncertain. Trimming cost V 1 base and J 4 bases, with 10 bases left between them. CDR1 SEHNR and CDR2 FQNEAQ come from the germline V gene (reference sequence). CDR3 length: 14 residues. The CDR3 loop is CASSLDTQIYGYTF. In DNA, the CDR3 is TGTGCCAGCAGCTTAGATACACAGATCTATGGCTACACCTTC.

The CDR3 DNA follows: TGTGCCAGCAGTCCAGACAGGGTTCAGCCCCAGCATTTT. As protein: CASSPDRVQPQHF. The rearrangement links TRBV7-2 to TRBJ1-5, with 7 bases identical to TRBD1. The V and J ends lost 6 bases and 6 bases, in that order; junction bases with no gene match: 5. CDR1 is SGHTA, CDR2 FQGNSA, per germline. This CDR3 has 13 amino acids.

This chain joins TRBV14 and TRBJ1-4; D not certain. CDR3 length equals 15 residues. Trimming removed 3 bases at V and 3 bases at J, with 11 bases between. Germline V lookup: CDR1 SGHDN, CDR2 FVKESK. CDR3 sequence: CASSQTRVANEKLFF. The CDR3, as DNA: TGTGCCAGCAGCCAGACGAGGGTGGCTAATGAAAAACTGTTTTTT. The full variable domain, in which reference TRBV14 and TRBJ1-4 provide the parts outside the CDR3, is EAGVTQFPSHSVIEKGQTVTLRCDPISGHDNLYWYRRVMGKEIKFLLHFVKESKQDESGMPNNRFLAERTGGTYSTLKVQPAELEDSGVYFCASSQTRVANEKLFFGSGTQLSVL.

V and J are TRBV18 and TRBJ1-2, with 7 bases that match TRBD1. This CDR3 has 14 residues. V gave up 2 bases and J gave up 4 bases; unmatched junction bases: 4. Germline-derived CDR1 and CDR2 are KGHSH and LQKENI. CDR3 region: CASSPGTDSYGYTF. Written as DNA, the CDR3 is TGTGCCAGCTCACCAGGGACAGATTCCTATGGCTACACCTTC.

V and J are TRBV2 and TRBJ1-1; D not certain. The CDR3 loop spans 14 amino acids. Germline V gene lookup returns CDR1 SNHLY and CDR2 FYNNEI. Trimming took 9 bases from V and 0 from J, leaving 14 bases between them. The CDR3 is CASRLLTLNTEAFF. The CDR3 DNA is TGTGCCAGTCGTCTCCTAACCTTGAACACTGAAGCTTTCTTT.

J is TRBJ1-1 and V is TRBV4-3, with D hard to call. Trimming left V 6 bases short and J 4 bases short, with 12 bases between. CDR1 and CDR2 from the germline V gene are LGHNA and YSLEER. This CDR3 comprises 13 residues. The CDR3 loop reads CASSLSGVTEAFF. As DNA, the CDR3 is TGCGCCAGCAGTCTCAGCGGAGTCACTGAAGCTTTCTTT.

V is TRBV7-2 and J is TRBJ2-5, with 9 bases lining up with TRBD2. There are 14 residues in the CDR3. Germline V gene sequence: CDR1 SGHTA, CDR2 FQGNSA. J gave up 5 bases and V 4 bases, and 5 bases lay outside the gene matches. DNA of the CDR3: TGTGCCAGCAGCTACCTAGCGGGACTGGAGACCCAGTACTTC. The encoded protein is CASSYLAGLETQYF.

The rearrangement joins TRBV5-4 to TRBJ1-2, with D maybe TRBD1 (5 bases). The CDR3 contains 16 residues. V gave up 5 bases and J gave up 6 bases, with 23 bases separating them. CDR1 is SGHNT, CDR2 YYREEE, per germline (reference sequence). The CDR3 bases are TGTGCCAGCAGAATCCTTTCCCAGTCACAGGTTCATGGCTACACCTTC. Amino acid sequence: CASRILSQSQVHGYTF.

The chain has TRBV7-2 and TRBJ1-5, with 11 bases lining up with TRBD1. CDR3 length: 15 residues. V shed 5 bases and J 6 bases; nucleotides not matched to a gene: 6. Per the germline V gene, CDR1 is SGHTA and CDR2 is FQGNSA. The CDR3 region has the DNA TGTGCCAGCAGCCGGACCGGGACAGGGGGTCAGCCCCAGCATTTT. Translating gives CASSRTGTGGQPQHF.

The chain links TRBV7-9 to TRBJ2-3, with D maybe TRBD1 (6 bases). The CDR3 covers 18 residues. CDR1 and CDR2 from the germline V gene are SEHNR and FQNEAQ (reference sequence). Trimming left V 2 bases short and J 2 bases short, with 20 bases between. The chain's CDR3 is CASSLRAGARATTDTQYF. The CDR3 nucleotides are TGTGCCAGCAGCTTAAGAGCAGGGGCGCGGGCCACCACAGATACGCAGTATTTT. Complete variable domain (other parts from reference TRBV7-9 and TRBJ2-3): DTGVSQNPRHKITKRGQNVTFRCDPISEHNRLYWYRQTLGQGPEFLTYFQNEAQLEKSRLLSDRFSAERPKGSFSTLEIQRTEQGDSAMYLCASSLRAGARATTDTQYFGPGTRLTVL.

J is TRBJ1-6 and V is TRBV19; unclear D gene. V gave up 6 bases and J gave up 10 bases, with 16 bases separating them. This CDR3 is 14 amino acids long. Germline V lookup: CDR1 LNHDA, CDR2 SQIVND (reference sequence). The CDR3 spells CASRPVTTGSPLHF. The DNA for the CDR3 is TGTGCCAGTAGACCGGTTACGACGGGATCACCCCTCCACTTT.

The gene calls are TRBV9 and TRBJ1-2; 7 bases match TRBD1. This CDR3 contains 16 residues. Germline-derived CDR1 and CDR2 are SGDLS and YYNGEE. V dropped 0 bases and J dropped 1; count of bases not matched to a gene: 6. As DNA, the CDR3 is TGTGCCAGCAGCGTAGATCCGGGACAGCTTAACTATGGCTACACCTTC. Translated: CASSVDPGQLNYGYTF.

The CDR3 DNA sequence: TGTGCCAGCAGCTTAAGGGCGGGCACGTCCTACAATGAGCAGTTCTTC. Amino acids: CASSLRAGTSYNEQFF. This chain uses TRBV7-3 with TRBJ2-1, with D maybe TRBD2 (5 bases). The V gene lost 1 base and the J gene lost 1 base, with 11 bases spanning the gap. CDR1 is SGHTA, CDR2 FQGTGA, per germline. This CDR3 is built from 16 residues.